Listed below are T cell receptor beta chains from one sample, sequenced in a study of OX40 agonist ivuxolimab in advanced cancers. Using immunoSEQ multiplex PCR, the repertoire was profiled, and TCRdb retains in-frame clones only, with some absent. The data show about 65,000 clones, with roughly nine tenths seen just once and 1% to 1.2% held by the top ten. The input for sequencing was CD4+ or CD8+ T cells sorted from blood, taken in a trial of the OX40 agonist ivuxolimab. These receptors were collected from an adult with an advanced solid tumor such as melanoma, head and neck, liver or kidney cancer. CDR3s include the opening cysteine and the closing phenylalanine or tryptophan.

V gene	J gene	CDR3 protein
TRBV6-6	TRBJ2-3	CASSYGRGADTQYF
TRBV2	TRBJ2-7	CASWTGVGYEQYF
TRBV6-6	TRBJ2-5	CASSLDSRTQYF
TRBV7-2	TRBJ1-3	CASSAGQGGNTIYF
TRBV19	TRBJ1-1	CASRQERNTEAFF
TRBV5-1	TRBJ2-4	CASTAGPPGNIQYF
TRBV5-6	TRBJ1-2	CASSLGQGANGYTF
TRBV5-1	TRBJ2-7	CASSGKGVTYEQYF
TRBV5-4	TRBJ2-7	CASSSGPGEQYF
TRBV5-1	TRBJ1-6	CASSRGTGRSPLHF
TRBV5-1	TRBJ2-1	CASSAGTGSGNEQFF
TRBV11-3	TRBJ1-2	CASSTGQGTGYTF
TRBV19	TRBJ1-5	CATHTDALRSNQPQHF
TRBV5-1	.	CASSPFQGFDYEQYF
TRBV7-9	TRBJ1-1	CASSLIKYSGDMNTEAFF
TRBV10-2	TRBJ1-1	CATRWGAENTEAFF
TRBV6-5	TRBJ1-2	CASSYSMTGIPYGYTF
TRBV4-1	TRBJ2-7	CASSQIYEQYF
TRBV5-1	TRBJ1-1	CASSLGPIDTEAFF
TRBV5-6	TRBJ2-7	CASSRGNYEQYF
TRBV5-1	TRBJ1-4	CASSLGGQSNEKLFF
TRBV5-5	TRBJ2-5	CASSLGLLAGAEETQYF
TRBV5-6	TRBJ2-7	CASSLRRYGRSYEQYF
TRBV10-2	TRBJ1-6	CACSTGLNSPLHF
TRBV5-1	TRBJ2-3	CASSRGTSGGTSTDTQYF
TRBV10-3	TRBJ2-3	CAISDTGTTSTDTQYF
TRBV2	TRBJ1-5	CASSGGNSNQPQHF
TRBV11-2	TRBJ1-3	CASSLDGRYGAENTIYF
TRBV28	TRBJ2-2	CASTPIQGVGELFF
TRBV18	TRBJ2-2	CASSLRLAGRIWNTGELFF
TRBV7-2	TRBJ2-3	CASSLISGGTDTQYF